This entry is about one T cell receptor (beta chain). This sample is drawn from a study of blood T cell repertoires in COVID-19. Study details: T cells, B-cell-depleted T cells, or PBMCs supplied cDNA or gDNA.

Cohort 3 donors counted as recovered after two negative PCRs, clearance, or resolved symptoms. The CDR3 length is 15 residues. CDR1 is MNHEY, CDR2 SMNVEV, per germline (reference sequence). Germline trimming cut 2 bases from V and 7 bases from J; bases unmatched to any gene: 8. Assay used: immunoSEQ multiplex PCR; TCRdb lists only in-frame clones, some missing. Among approximately 350,000 clones listed, 80% to 90% were seen once. Sequencing input: PBMCs or T cells enriched from blood (not recorded which). This receptor was identified in a man younger than 35 who had recovered from COVID-19. V is TRBV27 and J is TRBJ2-1, with 7 bases matching TRBD2. The CDR3 DNA sequence: TGTGCCAGCAGTTTAGTGGGAGGGCTGGGGAATGAGCAGTTCTTC. This gives the protein CASSLVGGLGNEQFF.